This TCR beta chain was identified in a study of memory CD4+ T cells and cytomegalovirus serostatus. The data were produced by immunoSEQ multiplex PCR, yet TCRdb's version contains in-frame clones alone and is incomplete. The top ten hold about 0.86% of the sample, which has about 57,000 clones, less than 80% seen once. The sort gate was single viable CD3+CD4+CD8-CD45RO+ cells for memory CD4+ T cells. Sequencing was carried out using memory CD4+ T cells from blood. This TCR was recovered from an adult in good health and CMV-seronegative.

CDR3 in amino acids: CASSSISGRANNEQFF. The CDR3, as DNA: TGTGCCAGCAGCTCTATAAGCGGGAGGGCCAACAATGAGCAGTTCTTC. V gene TRBV11-2 combines with J gene TRBJ2-1; TRBD2 aligns across 10 bases. V lost 4 bases, J lost 5 bases, and 8 bases stayed unmatched. Looked up from germline, CDR1 is SGHAT and CDR2 is FQNNGV. The CDR3 has 16 residues.